Following are 30 T cell receptor beta chains from one sample sequenced in a study of human T cells and chemical hapten exposure. TCRdb re-derived calls from the RACE reads in MiXCR, one entry per CDR3 protein. The sample lists tens of thousands of distinct CDR3 sequences, roughly 10% occurring once. Time point indicated: patch test 1, 2 weeks after DPC sensitization. Documented treatment: therapeutic diphenylcyclopropenone sensitization with weekly scalp DPC. The source material was whole blood, sampled in connection with sensitization to the hapten diphenylcyclopropenone (DPC). The receptors originated from a woman in her sixties with alopecia areata. Some clones in this sample may be carry-over from other donors' samples.

Comments on this clonotype: With a much larger clone just one base away, this may be a read error. The V gene is TRBV10-2, the J gene TRBJ1-1; the D is unclear. The CDR3 is 14 amino acids. Germline-derived CDR1 and CDR2 are WSHSY and SAAADI. For the CDR3, the DNA is TGCGCCAGCAGTGAACTTGGGGATAGGACTGAAGCTTTGTTT. Translation: CASSELGDRTEALF.

This clonotype came up a few times. V and J are TRBV29-1 and TRBJ2-1, with 8 bases fitting TRBD1. This CDR3 spans 13 amino acids. The junction had 8 bases not matched to a gene; V was cut back by 5 bases and J by 8 bases. Germline loops: CDR1 SQVTM, CDR2 ANQGSEA. The CDR3 DNA is TGCAGCGTTTCAGGGACAGGAGGGGATGAGCAGTTCTTC. This translates into CSVSGTGGDEQFF.

Comment on this clonotype: A much larger clone differs by one base, so this may be a read error. V is TRBV2 and J is TRBJ2-7; no definite D call. V shed 2 bases and J shed 6 bases, with 5 bases lying between them. Germline values: CDR1 SNHLY, CDR2 FYNNEI. This CDR3 has 11 amino acids. The CDR3 is CASSESCEQYF. The CDR3 nucleotides are TGTGCCAGCAGTGAATCGTGCGAGCAGTACTTC. Full variable domain (missing parts from reference TRBV2 and TRBJ2-7): EPEVTQTPSHQVTQMGQEVILRCVPISNHLYFYWYRQILGQKVEFLVSFYNNEISEKSEIFDDQFSVERPDGSNFTLKIRSTKLEDSAMYFCASSESCEQYFGPGTRLTVT.

This clonotype occurred many times. This sequence joins TRBV5-4 and TRBJ2-5; D might be TRBD2 (5 bases). Germline values: CDR1 SGHNT, CDR2 YYREEE (reference sequence). The CDR3 spans 12 residues. V dropped 1 base and J dropped 5 bases, with 6 bases sitting between them. The CDR3 spells CASSLWEETQYF. The CDR3 nucleotides are TGTGCCAGCAGCTTGTGGGAGGAGACCCAGTACTTC.

The table lists this clonotype with many counts. The chain is built from TRBV7-9 and TRBJ2-7; 10 bases map to TRBD2. Germline CDR1 SEHNR, CDR2 FQNEAQ (reference sequence). Unmatched junction bases numbered 3, after V lost 3 bases and J lost 10 bases. The CDR3 loop spans 12 amino acids. The CDR3 here is CASSLSSGGQYF. In DNA, the CDR3 is TGTGCCAGCAGCTTGTCTAGCGGGGGACAGTACTTC.

The V call is TRBV7-2, the J call TRBJ2-2; D remains ambiguous. CDR1 is SGHTA, CDR2 FQGNSA, per germline. This CDR3 region has 14 residues. V shed 2 bases and J shed 4 bases, with 8 bases lying between them. The CDR3 sequence is CASSLLYGTGELFF. The CDR3 DNA is TGTGCCAGCAGCTTATTGTATGGCACCGGGGAGCTGTTTTTT.

This clonotype came up many times. The V and J genes are TRBV7-3 and TRBJ2-3; perhaps TRBD1 as D (7 bases). Germline assignment: CDR1 SGHTA and CDR2 FQGTGA. V was cut by 5 bases and J by 0 bases, with 15 bases left in between. CDR3 length equals 16 residues. Here the CDR3 reads CASSLRGADSTDTQYF. The CDR3 region has the DNA TGTGCCAGCAGCCTCAGGGGGGCGGATAGCACAGATACGCAGTATTTT.

This clonotype has a handful of counts. The chain joins TRBV3-1 to TRBJ2-7; the match to TRBD2 covers 9 bases. V lost 4 bases to trimming and J lost 3 bases; unmatched junction nucleotides: 4. Looked up from germline, CDR1 is LGHDT and CDR2 is YNNKEL (reference sequence). The CDR3 sequence is 14 residues long. CDR3 nucleotide sequence: TGTGCCAGCAGCCGCGGGGGGGCCCGCTACGAGCAGTACTTC. It codes for CASSRGGARYEQYF.

The V and J genes are TRBV27 and TRBJ2-1, with 7 bases identical to TRBD1. This CDR3 comprises 11 residues. V was clipped by 5 bases and J by 13 bases; unmatched bases: 5. Germline CDR1 MNHEY, CDR2 SMNVEV (reference sequence). The CDR3 DNA reads as TGTGCCAGCAGTCGGGGACAGATACAGTTCTTC. Encoded protein: CASSRGQIQFF.

This clonotype was detected only a few times. An end of the junction differs from the germline gene, which may be a read error. V usage is TRBV18 and J usage is TRBJ2-5, with D possibly being TRBD2 (6 bases). CDR3 length: 14 amino acids. In germline, CDR1 is KGHSH, CDR2 LQKENI. The DNA of the CDR3 is TGTGCCAGCTCAACACCCGGGACTGAAGAGACCCAGTACTTC. This sequence encodes CASSTPGTEETQYF.

This clonotype was found many times. This chain links TRBV7-9 with TRBJ2-5; 12 positions agree with TRBD2. CDR1 is SEHNR, CDR2 FQNEAQ, per germline (reference sequence). V lost 5 bases to trimming and J lost 5 bases; unmatched junction nucleotides: 6. CDR3 length: 15 residues. This CDR3 reads CASSRLAGEQETQYF. The CDR3 DNA reads as TGTGCCAGCAGCCGACTAGCGGGGGAGCAGGAGACCCAGTACTTC.

In its sample, this clonotype was seen many times. The chain is built from TRBV19 and TRBJ2-1; D call uncertain. Trimming pared 6 bases from V and 5 bases from J, leaving 11 bases between. Germline V gene lookup returns CDR1 LNHDA and CDR2 SQIVND (reference sequence). CDR3 length equals 13 residues. CDR3 residues: CASRIDGNNEQFF. The CDR3 coding sequence is TGTGCCAGTAGAATCGACGGCAACAATGAGCAGTTCTTC. The variable domain in full, completed from reference TRBV19 and TRBJ2-1, reads DGGITQSPKYLFRKEGQNVTLSCEQNLNHDAMYWYRQDPGQGLRLIYYSQIVNDFQKGDIAEGYSVSREKKESFPLTVTSAQKNPTAFYLCASRIDGNNEQFFGPGTRLTVL.

This clonotype was observed many times. The V and J genes are TRBV2 and TRBJ2-3; no clear D gene. V was cut by 3 bases and J by 1 base, with 5 bases left in between. CDR1 and CDR2 from the germline V gene are SNHLY and FYNNEI. The CDR3 sequence is 13 residues long. The CDR3 sequence: CASSEVGTDTQYF. In DNA form, the CDR3 reads TGTGCCAGCAGTGAGGTGGGCACAGATACGCAGTATTTT. Variable domain in full (rest from reference TRBV2 and TRBJ2-3): EPEVTQTPSHQVTQMGQEVILRCVPISNHLYFYWYRQILGQKVEFLVSFYNNEISEKSEIFDDQFSVERPDGSNFTLKIRSTKLEDSAMYFCASSEVGTDTQYFGPGTRLTVL.

The chain uses TRBV29-1 and TRBJ2-7; D unresolved. CDR3 length: 11 residues. The ends were cut back, 3 bases at V and 4 bases at J, with 7 bases in the middle. The V gene's germline CDR1 is SQVTM and CDR2 ANQGSEA. The CDR3 DNA sequence: TGCAGCGTTGATGTGGGATACGAGCAGTACTTC. Residues: CSVDVGYEQYF.

This clonotype was found a few times. J is TRBJ2-1 and V is TRBV11-3; either TRBD1 or TRBD2 may supply D (5 bases each). From germline, CDR1 is SGHNT and CDR2 YENEEA. This CDR3 is built from 14 residues. Trimming shortened V by 0 bases and J by 7 bases, and 10 bases separated the two germline ends. In DNA form, the CDR3 reads TGTGCCAGCAGCTTAGAGGGGGTCGGGAATGAGCAGTTCTTC. As protein: CASSLEGVGNEQFF.

This clonotype was seen more than once but under ten times. The rearrangement joins TRBV24-1 to TRBJ2-2, with D maybe TRBD1 (5 bases). Germline CDR1 KGHDR, CDR2 SFDVKD. The CDR3 runs 14 residues. V was cut by 2 bases and J by 7 bases, with 10 bases left in between. The CDR3 loop reads CATSDSGYNGELFF. In DNA form, the CDR3 reads TGTGCCACCAGTGATTCAGGGTATAACGGGGAGCTGTTTTTT.

The J gene is TRBJ1-2, the V gene TRBV29-1; D possibly corresponds to TRBD1 (5 bases). V lost 5 bases, J lost 4 bases, and 14 bases lay in between. Germline V gene data show CDR1 as SQVTM and CDR2 as ANQGSEA. This CDR3 has 13 amino acids. The CDR3 region is CSVMLGLPYGYTF. CDR3 nucleotides: TGCAGCGTTATGTTGGGGCTCCCCTATGGCTACACCTTC.

J is TRBJ1-2 and V is TRBV20-1, with D tentatively TRBD1 (5 bases). Germline CDR1 is DFQATT and CDR2 is SNEGSKA (reference sequence). Between the trimmed V and J ends, which lost 5 bases and 0 bases, there was a span of 10 bases. The CDR3 has 13 residues. CDR3 DNA: TGCAGTGCTCCCCAGGGCGCTAACTATGGCTACACCTTC. As protein: CSAPQGANYGYTF.

Remarks on this clonotype: The junction departs from germline at one end; a sequencing error may be responsible. The chain carries TRBV20-1 and TRBJ1-1; TRBD1 matches 7 bases. The CDR3 runs to 11 residues. CDR1 is DFQATT and CDR2 is SNEGSKA in the germline V gene (reference sequence). The CDR3 here is CSASRPGGAGF. CDR3 nucleotide sequence: TGCAGTGCTAGTCGCCCAGGGGGTGCAGGATTT.

This clonotype was observed a few times. V is TRBV3-1 and J is TRBJ2-3; D ambiguous. This CDR3 is 14 amino acids long. Deletions cut 3 bases from V and 2 bases from J, with 9 bases between. From germline, CDR1 is LGHDT and CDR2 YNNKEL (reference sequence). CDR3 DNA sequence: TGTGCCAGCAGCCACGGTCGCGACACAGATACGCAGTATTTT. Translating gives CASSHGRDTDTQYF.

The gene calls are TRBV18 and TRBJ1-1, with 8 bases matching TRBD1. Germline V gene data show CDR1 as KGHSH and CDR2 as LQKENI. J gave up 5 bases and V 0 bases, and 8 bases lay outside the gene matches. The CDR3 totals 16 residues. This chain's CDR3 is CASSPPDRAIGTEAFF. CDR3 DNA sequence: TGTGCCAGCTCACCACCGGACAGGGCGATAGGGACTGAAGCTTTCTTT.

This clonotype was seen repeatedly, ten times or more. The chain combines TRBV10-2 with TRBJ2-7; D is ambiguous. This CDR3 is built from 12 residues. Germline loops: CDR1 WSHSY, CDR2 SAAADI. V was shortened by 0 bases and J by 4 bases, with 4 bases between the two germline ends. CDR3 amino acids: CASSESLYEQYF. CDR3 nucleotides: TGCGCCAGCAGTGAGTCGCTTTACGAGCAGTACTTC.

This chain connects TRBV9 to TRBJ2-1; no clear D. The CDR3 is made up of 12 amino acids. CDR1 SGDLS and CDR2 YYNGEE come from the germline V gene. Trimming shortened V by 2 bases and J by 9 bases, and 9 bases separated the two germline ends. The CDR3 reads CASSVDLGEQFF. Written as DNA, the CDR3 is TGTGCCAGCAGCGTCGATCTTGGTGAGCAGTTCTTC. Complete variable domain (other parts from reference TRBV9 and TRBJ2-1): DSGVTQTPKHLITATGQRVTLRCSPRSGDLSVYWYQQSLDQGLQFLIQYYNGEERAKGNILERFSAQQFPDLHSELNLSSLELGDSALYFCASSVDLGEQFFGPGTRLTVL.

This clonotype was observed a single time. Possible read error: a much larger clone is one base away. CDR3 in amino acids: CAWSRVRAIANYGYTF. CDR3 nucleotides: TGTGCCTGGAGCCGCGTCAGGGCGATTGCTAACTATGGCTACACCTTC. This chain links TRBV30 with TRBJ1-2; D is possibly TRBD1 (5 bases). Germline assignment: CDR1 GTSNPN and CDR2 SVGIG (reference sequence). V dropped 3 bases and J dropped 0 bases, with 17 bases sitting between them. This CDR3 is 16 amino acids long.

This clonotype was counted only a few times. The genes are TRBV12-5 and TRBJ1-3; unclear D gene. CDR1 LGHNT and CDR2 FRNRAP come from the germline V gene. The CDR3 totals 13 residues. The V end was cut by 2 bases, the J end by 4 bases, with 6 bases between. The CDR3 nucleotides are TGTGCTAGTGGTTTGTACGGAGGAAACACCATATATTTT. Its protein product is CASGLYGGNTIYF.

CDR3: CASSSDMNTEAFF. The CDR3, as DNA: TGCGCCAGCAGCTCCGATATGAACACTGAAGCTTTCTTT. The chain uses TRBV5-1 and TRBJ1-1; no clear D gene. The germline V gene has CDR1 SGHRS and CDR2 YFSETQ. The V end was cut by 3 bases, the J end by 0 bases, with 6 bases between. CDR3 length: 13 residues.

There are a few counts of this clonotype. The chain links TRBV28 to TRBJ1-4; no clear D gene. CDR3 length equals 15 residues. V was shortened by 5 bases and J by 6 bases, with 16 bases between the two germline ends. CDR1 is MDHEN, CDR2 SYDVKM, per germline. CDR3 sequence reads: CASSTPGTNYEKLFF. CDR3 sequence (DNA): TGTGCCAGCAGTACCCCGGGAACTAACTATGAAAAACTGTTTTTT. The full variable domain, completed using reference TRBV28 and TRBJ1-4, is DVKVTQSSRYLVKRTGEKVFLECVQDMDHENMFWYRQDPGLGLRLIYFSYDVKMKEKGDIPEGYSVSREKKERFSLILESASTNQTSMYLCASSTPGTNYEKLFFGSGTQLSVL.

The chain employs TRBV9 and TRBJ1-3; no clear D gene. This CDR3 is built from 15 residues. The V end was cut by 0 bases, the J end by 0 bases, with 7 bases between. Germline assignment: CDR1 SGDLS and CDR2 YYNGEE. CDR3 protein: CASSVGHDSGNTIYF. CDR3 DNA: TGTGCCAGCAGCGTAGGCCACGACTCTGGAAACACCATATATTTT.

In its sample, this clonotype was seen a few times. This chain links TRBV3-1 with TRBJ2-3, with 10 bases that match TRBD2. This CDR3 is 15 amino acids long. Germline CDR1 is LGHDT and CDR2 is YNNKEL (reference sequence). After removal of 6 bases from V and 4 bases from J, the junction contained 7 bases not matched to a gene. CDR3 amino acids: CASSQILAGSDTQYF. The CDR3 DNA sequence: TGTGCCAGCAGTCAGATACTAGCGGGGTCAGATACGCAGTATTTT.

In its sample, this clonotype was seen a few times. The rearrangement uses TRBV3-1 and TRBJ2-1; D not resolved. Germline V gives CDR1 LGHDT, CDR2 YNNKEL (reference sequence). The V and J ends lost 3 bases and 0 bases respectively, with 9 bases between them. This CDR3 comprises 15 residues. The CDR3 sequence: CASSHGPSSYNEQFF. The CDR3 DNA reads TGTGCCAGCAGCCATGGCCCTTCCTCCTACAATGAGCAGTTCTTC.